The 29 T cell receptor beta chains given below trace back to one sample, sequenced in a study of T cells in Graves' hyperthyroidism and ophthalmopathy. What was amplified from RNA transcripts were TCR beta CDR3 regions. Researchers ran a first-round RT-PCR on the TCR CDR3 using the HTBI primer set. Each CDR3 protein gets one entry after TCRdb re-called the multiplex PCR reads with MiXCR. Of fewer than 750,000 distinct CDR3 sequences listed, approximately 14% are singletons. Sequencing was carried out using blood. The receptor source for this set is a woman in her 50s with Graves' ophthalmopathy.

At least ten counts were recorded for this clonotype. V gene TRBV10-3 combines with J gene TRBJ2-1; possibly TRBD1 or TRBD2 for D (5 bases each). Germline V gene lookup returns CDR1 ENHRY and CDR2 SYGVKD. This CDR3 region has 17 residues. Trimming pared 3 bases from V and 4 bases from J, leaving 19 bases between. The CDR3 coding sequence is TGTGCCATCAGTGAACCAGGCTTGAGGGGTGGATACAATGAGCAGTTCTTC. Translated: CAISEPGLRGGYNEQFF.

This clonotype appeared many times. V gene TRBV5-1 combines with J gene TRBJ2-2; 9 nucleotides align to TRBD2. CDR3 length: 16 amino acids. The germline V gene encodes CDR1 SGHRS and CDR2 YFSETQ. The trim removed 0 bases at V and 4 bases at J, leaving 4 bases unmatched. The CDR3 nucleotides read TGCGCCAGCAGCTTGGTCGGTAGCGGGGGCACCGGGGAGCTGTTTTTT. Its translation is CASSLVGSGGTGELFF.

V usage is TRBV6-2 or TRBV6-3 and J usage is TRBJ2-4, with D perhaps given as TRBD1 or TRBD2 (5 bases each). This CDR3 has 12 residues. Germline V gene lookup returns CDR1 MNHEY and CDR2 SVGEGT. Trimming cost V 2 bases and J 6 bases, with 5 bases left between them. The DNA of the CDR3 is TGTGCCAGCAGTTACGGGACAAACATTCAGTACTTC. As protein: CASSYGTNIQYF.

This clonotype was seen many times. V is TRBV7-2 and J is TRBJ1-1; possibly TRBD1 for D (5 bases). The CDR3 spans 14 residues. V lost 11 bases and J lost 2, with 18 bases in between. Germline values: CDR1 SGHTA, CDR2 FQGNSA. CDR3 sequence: CAAASGGGNTEAFF. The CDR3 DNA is TGTGCCGCAGCAAGTGGTGGGGGAAACACTGAAGCTTTCTTT.

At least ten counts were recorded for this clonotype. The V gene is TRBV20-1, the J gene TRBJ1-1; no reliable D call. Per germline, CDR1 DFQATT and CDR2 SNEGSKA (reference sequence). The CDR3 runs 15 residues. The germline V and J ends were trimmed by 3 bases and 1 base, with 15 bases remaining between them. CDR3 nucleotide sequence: TGCAGTGCTAGTTTGCTAGGGCGTGAGAACACTGAAGCTTTCTTT. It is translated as CSASLLGRENTEAFF.

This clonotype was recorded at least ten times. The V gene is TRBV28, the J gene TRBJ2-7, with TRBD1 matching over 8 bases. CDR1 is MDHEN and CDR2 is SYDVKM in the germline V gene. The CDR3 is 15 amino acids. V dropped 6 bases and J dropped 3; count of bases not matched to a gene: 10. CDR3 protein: CASRPSWTGNYEQYF. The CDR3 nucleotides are TGTGCCAGCAGACCATCGTGGACAGGGAACTACGAGCAGTACTTC. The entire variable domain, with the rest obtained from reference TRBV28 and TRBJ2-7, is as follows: DVKVTQSSRYLVKRTGEKVFLECVQDMDHENMFWYRQDPGLGLRLIYFSYDVKMKEKGDIPEGYSVSREKKERFSLILESASTNQTSMYLCASRPSWTGNYEQYFGPGTRLTVT.

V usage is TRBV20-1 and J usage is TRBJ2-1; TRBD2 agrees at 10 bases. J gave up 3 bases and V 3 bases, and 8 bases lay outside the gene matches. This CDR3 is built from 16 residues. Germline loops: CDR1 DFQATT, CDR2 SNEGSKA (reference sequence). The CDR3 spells CSARGASGSGYNEQFF. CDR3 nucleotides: TGCAGTGCTAGGGGGGCTAGCGGGAGTGGCTACAATGAGCAGTTCTTC.

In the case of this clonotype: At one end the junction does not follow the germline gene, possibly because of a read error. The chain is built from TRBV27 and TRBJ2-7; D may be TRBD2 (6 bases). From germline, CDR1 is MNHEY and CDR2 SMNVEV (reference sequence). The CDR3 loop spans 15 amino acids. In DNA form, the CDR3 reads TGTGCCGGCAGTTCCGAACCCGGGACTGTTTACGAGCAGTACTTC. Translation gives CAGSSEPGTVYEQYF.

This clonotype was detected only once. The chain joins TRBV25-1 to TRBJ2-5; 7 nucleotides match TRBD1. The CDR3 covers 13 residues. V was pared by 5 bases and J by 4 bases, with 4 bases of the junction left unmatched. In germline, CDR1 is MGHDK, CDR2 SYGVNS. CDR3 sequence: CASSITGAETQYF. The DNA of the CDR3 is TGTGCCAGCAGTATAACAGGGGCAGAGACCCAGTACTTC. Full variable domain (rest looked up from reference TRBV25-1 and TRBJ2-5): EADIYQTPRYLVIGTGKKITLECSQTMGHDKMYWYQQDPGMELHLIHYSYGVNSTEKGDLSSESTVSRIRTEHFPLTLESARPSHTSQYLCASSITGAETQYFGPGTRLLVL.

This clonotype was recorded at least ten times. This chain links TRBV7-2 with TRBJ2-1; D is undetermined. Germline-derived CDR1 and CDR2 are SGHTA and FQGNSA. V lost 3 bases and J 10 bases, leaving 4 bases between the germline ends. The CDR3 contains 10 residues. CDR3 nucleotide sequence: TGTGCCAGCAGCTTGTGGGAGCAGTTCTTC. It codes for CASSLWEQFF.

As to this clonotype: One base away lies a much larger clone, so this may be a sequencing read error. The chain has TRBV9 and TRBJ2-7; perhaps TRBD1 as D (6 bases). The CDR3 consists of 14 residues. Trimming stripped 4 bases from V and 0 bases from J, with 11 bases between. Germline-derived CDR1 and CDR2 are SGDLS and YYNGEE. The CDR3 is CASSPYRVSYEQYF. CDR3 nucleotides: TGTGCCAGCAGCCCCTACAGGGTCTCCTACGAGCAGTACTTC.

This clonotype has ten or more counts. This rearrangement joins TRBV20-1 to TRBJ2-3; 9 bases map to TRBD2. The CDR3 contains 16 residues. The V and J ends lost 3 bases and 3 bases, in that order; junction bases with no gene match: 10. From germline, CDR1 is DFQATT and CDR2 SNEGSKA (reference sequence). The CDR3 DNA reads TGCAGTGCTAGTCTCTTTACTAGCGGGCCGACAGATACGCAGTATTTT. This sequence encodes CSASLFTSGPTDTQYF.

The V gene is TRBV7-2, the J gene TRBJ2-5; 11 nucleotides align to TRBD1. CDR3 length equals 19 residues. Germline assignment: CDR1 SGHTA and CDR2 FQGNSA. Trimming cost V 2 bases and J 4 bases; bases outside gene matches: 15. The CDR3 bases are TGTGCCAGCAGCTTAAATCGTCCGGGACAGGGGGTTTCTATAGAGACCCAGTACTTC. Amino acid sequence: CASSLNRPGQGVSIETQYF.

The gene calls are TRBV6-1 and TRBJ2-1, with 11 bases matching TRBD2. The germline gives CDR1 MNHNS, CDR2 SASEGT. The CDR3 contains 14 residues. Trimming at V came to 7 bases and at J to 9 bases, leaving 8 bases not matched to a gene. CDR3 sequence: CASNFSGREAEQFF. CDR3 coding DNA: TGTGCCAGCAATTTTAGCGGGAGGGAGGCTGAGCAGTTCTTC.

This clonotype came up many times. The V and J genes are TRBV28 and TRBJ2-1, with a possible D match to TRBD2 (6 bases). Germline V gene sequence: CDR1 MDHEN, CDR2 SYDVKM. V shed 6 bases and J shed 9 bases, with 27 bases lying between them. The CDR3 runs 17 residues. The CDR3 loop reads CASSFVLGLLYSGEQFF. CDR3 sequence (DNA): TGTGCCAGCAGCTTTGTTTTGGGACTTCTGTATAGTGGTGAGCAGTTCTTC. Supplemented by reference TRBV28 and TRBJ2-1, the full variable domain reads DVKVTQSSRYLVKRTGEKVFLECVQDMDHENMFWYRQDPGLGLRLIYFSYDVKMKEKGDIPEGYSVSREKKERFSLILESASTNQTSMYLCASSFVLGLLYSGEQFFGPGTRLTVL.

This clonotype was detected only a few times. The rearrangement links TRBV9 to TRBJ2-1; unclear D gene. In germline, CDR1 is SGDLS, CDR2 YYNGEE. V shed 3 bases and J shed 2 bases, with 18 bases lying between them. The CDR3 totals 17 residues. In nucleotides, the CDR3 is TGTGCCAGCAGCGAGGCCCCCTCTACAGCAACCTACAATGAGCAGTTCTTC. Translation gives CASSEAPSTATYNEQFF.

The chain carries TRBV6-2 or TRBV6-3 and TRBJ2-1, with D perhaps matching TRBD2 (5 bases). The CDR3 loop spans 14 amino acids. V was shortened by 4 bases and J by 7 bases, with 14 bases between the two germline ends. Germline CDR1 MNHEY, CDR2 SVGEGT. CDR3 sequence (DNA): TGTGCCAGCAGTTCTTATGGGGAGTCGAATGAGCAGTTCTTC. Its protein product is CASSSYGESNEQFF.

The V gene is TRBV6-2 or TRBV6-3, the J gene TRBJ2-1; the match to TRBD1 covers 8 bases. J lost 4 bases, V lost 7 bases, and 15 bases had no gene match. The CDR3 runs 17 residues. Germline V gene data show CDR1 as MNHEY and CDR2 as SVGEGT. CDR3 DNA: TGTGCCAGCACCACCTTTCCCAGGACAGGGAGGTACAATGAGCAGTTCTTC. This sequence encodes CASTTFPRTGRYNEQFF.

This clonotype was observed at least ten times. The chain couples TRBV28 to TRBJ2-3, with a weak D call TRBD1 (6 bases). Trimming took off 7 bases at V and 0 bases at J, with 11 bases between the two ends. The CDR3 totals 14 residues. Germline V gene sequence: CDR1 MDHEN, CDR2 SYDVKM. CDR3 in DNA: TGTGCCAGCAAGGGGGTGGTAAGCACAGATACGCAGTATTTT. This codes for CASKGVVSTDTQYF.

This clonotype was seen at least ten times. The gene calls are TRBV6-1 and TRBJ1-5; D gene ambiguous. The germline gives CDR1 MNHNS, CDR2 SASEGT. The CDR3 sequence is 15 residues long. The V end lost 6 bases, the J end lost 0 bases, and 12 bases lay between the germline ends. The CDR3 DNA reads TGTGCCAGCAGCCAAGAGGGCCTTAGCAATCAGCCCCAGCATTTT. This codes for CASSQEGLSNQPQHF.

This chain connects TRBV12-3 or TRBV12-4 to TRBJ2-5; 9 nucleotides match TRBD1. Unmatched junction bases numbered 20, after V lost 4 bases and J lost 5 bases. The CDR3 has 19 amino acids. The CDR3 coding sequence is TGTGCCAGCAGTTCCCCCCAGACAGGGGGATTGGGGACGTGGGAGACCCAGTACTTC. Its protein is CASSSPQTGGLGTWETQYF.

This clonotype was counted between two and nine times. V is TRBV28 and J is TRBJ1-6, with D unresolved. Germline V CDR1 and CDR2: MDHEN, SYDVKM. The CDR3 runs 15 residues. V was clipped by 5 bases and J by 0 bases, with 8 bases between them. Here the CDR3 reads CASSEHSSYNSPLHF. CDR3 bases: TGTGCCAGCAGTGAACACAGCTCCTATAATTCACCCCTCCACTTT.

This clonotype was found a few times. CDR3 region: CSAKTGGGDTGELFF. The CDR3 nucleotides are TGCAGCGCAAAAACTGGGGGAGGGGATACCGGGGAGCTGTTTTTT. The J gene is TRBJ2-2, the V gene TRBV29-1, with 7 bases aligning to TRBD2. This CDR3 comprises 15 residues. CDR1 and CDR2 from the germline V gene are SQVTM and ANQGSEA. With 7 bases clipped from V and 5 bases from J, the junction kept 13 bases outside the gene matches.

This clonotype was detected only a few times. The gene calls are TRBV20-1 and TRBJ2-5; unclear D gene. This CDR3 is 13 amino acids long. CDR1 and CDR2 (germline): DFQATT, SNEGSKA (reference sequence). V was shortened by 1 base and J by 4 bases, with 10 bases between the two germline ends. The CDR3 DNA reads TGCAGTGCTAGAGGGGGTAGCAGAGAGACCCAGTACTTC. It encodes CSARGGSRETQYF.

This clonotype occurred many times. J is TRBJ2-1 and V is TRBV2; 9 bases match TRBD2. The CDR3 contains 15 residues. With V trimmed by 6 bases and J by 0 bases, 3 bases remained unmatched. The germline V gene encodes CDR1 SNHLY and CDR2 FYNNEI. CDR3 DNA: TGTGCCAGCAGGACTAGCGGAACCTCCTACAATGAGCAGTTCTTC. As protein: CASRTSGTSYNEQFF.

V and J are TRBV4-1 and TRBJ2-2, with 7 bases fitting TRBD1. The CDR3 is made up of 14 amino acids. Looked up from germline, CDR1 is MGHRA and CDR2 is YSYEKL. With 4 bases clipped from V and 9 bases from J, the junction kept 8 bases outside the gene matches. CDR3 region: CASSPRRQGWELFF. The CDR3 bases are TGCGCCAGCAGCCCGCGCCGACAGGGCTGGGAGCTGTTTTTT.

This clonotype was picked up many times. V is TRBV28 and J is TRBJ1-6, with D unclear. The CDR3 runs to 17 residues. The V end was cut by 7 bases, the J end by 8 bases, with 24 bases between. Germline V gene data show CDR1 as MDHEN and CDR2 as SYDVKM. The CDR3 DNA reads TGTGCCAGCAAAACCTCCCCGGGAGAGTACCTGCATTCACCCCTCCACTTT. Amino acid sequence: CASKTSPGEYLHSPLHF.

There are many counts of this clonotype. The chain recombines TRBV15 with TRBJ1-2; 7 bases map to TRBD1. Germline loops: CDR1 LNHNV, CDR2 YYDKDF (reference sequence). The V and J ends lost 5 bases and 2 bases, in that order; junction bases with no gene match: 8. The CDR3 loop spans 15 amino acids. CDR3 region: CATSGPYRGNYGYTF. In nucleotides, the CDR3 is TGTGCCACCAGCGGACCTTACAGGGGAAACTATGGCTACACCTTC.

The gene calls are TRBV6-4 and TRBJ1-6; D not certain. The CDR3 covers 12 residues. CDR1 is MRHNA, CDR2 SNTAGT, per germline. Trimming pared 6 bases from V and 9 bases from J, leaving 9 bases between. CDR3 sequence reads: CASRLLGSPLHF. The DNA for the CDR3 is TGTGCCAGCAGGCTGCTGGGTTCACCCCTCCACTTT.